The 17 T cell receptor beta chains presented below share a single source sample, sequenced in a study of T cell repertoires in cytomegalovirus infection. TCRdb re-called the reads through MiXCR, storing one row per CDR3 protein. The sample includes about 830,000 distinct CDR3 sequences, about 33% of them seen just once. These TCRs are of unknown antigen specificity. This sample comprised cultured CD8+ T cells from PBMCs, obtained from culture after CMV antigen stimulation. These receptors were obtained from a human donor in good health (CMV status not recorded). Some clones in this sample may be carry-over from other donors' samples.

This clonotype has a handful of counts. V usage is TRBV7-3 and J usage is TRBJ2-2, with D possibly matching TRBD2 (6 bases). The CDR3 totals 14 residues. V lost 1 base, J lost 5 bases, and 8 bases lay in between. Germline V lookup: CDR1 SGHTA, CDR2 FQGTGA. CDR3 loop: CASSLMAGTGELFF. DNA of the CDR3: TGTGCCAGCAGCTTAATGGCGGGAACCGGGGAGCTGTTTTTT. Looking up the rest from reference TRBV7-3 and TRBJ2-2 gives the full variable domain: GAGVSQTPSNKVTEKGKYVELRCDPISGHTALYWYRQSLGQGPEFLIYFQGTGAADDSGLPNDRFFAVRPEGSVSTLKIQRTERGDSAVYLCASSLMAGTGELFFGEGSRLTVL.

The chain uses TRBV27 and TRBJ2-2; tentatively, D is TRBD2 (7 bases). V shed 0 bases and J shed 6 bases, with 23 bases lying between them. The germline V gene encodes CDR1 MNHEY and CDR2 SMNVEV (reference sequence). The CDR3 has 19 residues. CDR3 residues: CASSLSIWGGDRSPGELFF. As DNA, the CDR3 is TGTGCCAGCAGTTTATCGATTTGGGGGGGCGACCGTTCGCCCGGGGAGCTGTTTTTT.

This clonotype has ten or more counts. DNA of the CDR3: TGTGCCAGCAGCTTAGCTGGAAGCACCCACAATGAGCAGTTCTTC. Its protein is CASSLAGSTHNEQFF. This chain connects TRBV7-2 to TRBJ2-1; D is unclear. The CDR3 sequence is 15 residues long. The germline V gene has CDR1 SGHTA and CDR2 FQGNSA. V dropped 0 bases and J dropped 5 bases, with 11 bases sitting between them.

The sample holds a few counts of this clonotype. The rearrangement links TRBV7-8 to TRBJ1-2; a possible D gene is TRBD1 (6 bases). This CDR3 spans 15 amino acids. The germline CDR1 and CDR2 sequences are SGHVS and FQNEAQ. Trimming cost V 4 bases and J 0 bases, with 12 bases left between them. The CDR3 reads CASSSPDSPNYGYTF. The CDR3 DNA is TGTGCCAGCAGCTCCCCGGACAGCCCTAACTATGGCTACACCTTC.

The rearrangement links TRBV24-1 to TRBJ2-1, with 10 bases matching TRBD2. Germline V gives CDR1 KGHDR, CDR2 SFDVKD. The V gene end was trimmed by 4 bases and the J gene end by 11 bases; junction bases not matched to a gene: 10. This CDR3 has 15 residues. CDR3 amino acids: CATSDPGTSGVQQFF. For the CDR3, the DNA is TGTGCCACCAGTGACCCGGGTACTAGCGGGGTCCAGCAGTTCTTC.

In its sample, this clonotype was seen once. V gene TRBV19 combines with J gene TRBJ1-2, with D unclear. The CDR3 spans 13 residues. Germline V gene data show CDR1 as LNHDA and CDR2 as SQIVND (reference sequence). The V end was cut by 3 bases, the J end by 4 bases, with 9 bases between. DNA of the CDR3: TGTGCCAGTAGTATTGAGGCTGTCTATGGCTACACCTTC. Its translation is CASSIEAVYGYTF.

The sample holds a few counts of this clonotype. The V call is TRBV6-1, the J call TRBJ2-7, with 10 bases fitting TRBD2. The germline V gene encodes CDR1 MNHNS and CDR2 SASEGT. CDR3 length: 14 amino acids. V trimming: 4 bases; J trimming: 4 bases; junction bases outside the gene matches: 4. This CDR3 reads CASSAGLAAYEQYV. The CDR3 nucleotides read TGTGCCAGCAGTGCCGGACTAGCGGCTTACGAGCAGTACGTC.

J is TRBJ2-2 and V is TRBV4-2; D not certain. Germline CDR1 and CDR2: LGHNA and YNFKEQ. There are 14 residues in the CDR3. Trimming removed 1 base from V and 4 bases from J, with 7 bases in between. The CDR3 spells CASSQGVGTGELFF. The CDR3, as DNA: TGTGCCAGCAGCCAAGGTGTTGGCACCGGGGAGCTGTTTTTT.

With respect to this clonotype: A much larger clone lies a single base off, so this may be a read error. The chain has TRBV7-9 and TRBJ2-5, with TRBD1 identical over 8 bases. Germline V gene lookup returns CDR1 SEHNR and CDR2 FQNEAQ (reference sequence). The CDR3 consists of 14 residues. V lost 5 bases, J lost 0 bases, and 2 bases stayed unmatched. CDR3 region: CASSRQGYQETQYF. CDR3 DNA: TGTGCCAGCAGCCGACAGGGGTACCAAGAGACCCAGTACTTC.

This rearrangement joins TRBV18 to TRBJ2-5; 10 bases match TRBD2. CDR3 length: 13 residues. Germline V lookup: CDR1 KGHSH, CDR2 LQKENI. Trimming cost V 8 bases and J 5 bases; bases outside gene matches: 5. As DNA, the CDR3 is TGTGCCAGCACGTCTAGCGGGGGTGAGACCCAGTACTTC. Residues: CASTSSGGETQYF. Complete variable domain (other parts from reference TRBV18 and TRBJ2-5): NAGVMQNPRHLVRRRGQEARLRCSPMKGHSHVYWYRQLPEEGLKFMVYLQKENIIDESGMPKERFSAEFPKEGPSILRIQQVVRGDSAAYFCASTSSGGETQYFGPGTRLLVL.

The V call is TRBV7-4, the J call TRBJ2-7, with 8 positions matching TRBD1. The CDR3 contains 13 residues. CDR1 is SGHVT and CDR2 is SQSDAQ in the germline V gene. The CDR3 coding sequence is TGTGTCAGCAGCTTAGGACAGGGACACGAGCAGTACGTC. Translating gives CVSSLGQGHEQYV.

The chain links TRBV12-3 or TRBV12-4 to TRBJ1-3, with D hard to call. There are 16 residues in the CDR3. The germline V and J ends were trimmed by 3 bases and 0 bases, with 12 bases remaining between them. The CDR3 sequence: CASSLSQHRSGNTIYF. CDR3 DNA sequence: TGTGCCAGCAGTTTGAGTCAGCACCGCTCTGGAAACACCATATATTTT.

This chain links TRBV7-3 with TRBJ2-3; 8 bases are a match to TRBD2. From germline, CDR1 is SGHTA and CDR2 FQGTGA. V shed 1 base and J 4 bases; nucleotides not matched to a gene: 7. The CDR3 has 16 amino acids. The CDR3 DNA reads TGTGCCAGCAGCTTAATGTCGGGACTAGTCCCAGATACGCAGTATTTT. It is translated as CASSLMSGLVPDTQYF.

This rearrangement joins TRBV6-1 to TRBJ1-1, with a weak D call TRBD1 (5 bases). The CDR3 is 14 residues long. The germline V gene encodes CDR1 MNHNS and CDR2 SASEGT. Trimming stripped 3 bases from V and 0 bases from J, with 8 bases between. In nucleotides, the CDR3 is TGTGCCAGCAGTGAGAGGGACTTGAACACTGAAGCTTTCTTT. This sequence encodes CASSERDLNTEAFF.

V is TRBV27 and J is TRBJ2-2; D call uncertain. Looked up from germline, CDR1 is MNHEY and CDR2 is SMNVEV (reference sequence). The V end was cut by 0 bases, the J end by 2 bases, with 7 bases between. This CDR3 contains 15 residues. The CDR3 loop reads CASSLSSFNTGELFF. DNA of the CDR3: TGTGCCAGCAGTTTATCTTCCTTTAACACCGGGGAGCTGTTTTTT.

This clonotype was found many times. The chain combines TRBV7-2 with TRBJ2-1; TRBD1 matches 8 bases. Germline V gives CDR1 SGHTA, CDR2 FQGNSA. V shed 7 bases and J 8 bases; nucleotides not matched to a gene: 7. CDR3 length: 13 residues. As DNA, the CDR3 is TGTGCCAGCACCACAACAGGGGGTGATGAGCAGTTCTTC. Amino acid sequence: CASTTTGGDEQFF.

The CDR3 nucleotides read TGTGCCAGCAGTACCCGACAGGGCCCGTATGGCTACACCTTC. Translated, it gives CASSTRQGPYGYTF. The genes are TRBV6-2 or TRBV6-3 and TRBJ1-2; 7 nucleotides align to TRBD1. Germline V gene sequence: CDR1 MNHEY, CDR2 SVGEGT. V lost 5 bases and J lost 5; bases outside the gene matches: 8. CDR3 length: 14 amino acids.